A single T cell receptor (beta chain) is shown here with its context. Germline assignment: CDR1 MNHEY and CDR2 SVGAGI. The V end lost 10 bases, the J end lost 5 bases, and 11 bases lay between the germline ends. The CDR3 length is 11 residues. This entry is derived from a study of Ad26.COV2.S vaccination and SARS-CoV-2 variants. Study context: Vaccine-arm donor from the placebo-controlled COV1001 Ad26.COV2.S trial.

Specified treatment: over 15 received Ad26.COV2.S at low or high dose, single or two shots; roughly five received placebo; per-sample allocation not given. The samples date from day 63 after the first vaccine or placebo injection. Clones were read by immunoSEQ multiplex PCR, and TCRdb kept only the in-frame ones, dropping some. The sample has about 680,000 clones, about 90% seen once. This TCR came from a person between 18 and 65 years old who received the Ad26.COV2.S COVID-19 vaccine or a placebo. This specimen consisted of peripheral blood, obtained in a trial of Ad26.COV2.S vaccine versus placebo. The rearrangement uses TRBV6-5 and TRBJ1-2; D gene unclear. The CDR3 DNA reads as TGTGCCACCAGAGACATTTATGGCTACACCTTC. As protein: CATRDIYGYTF.